This note documents a single TCR beta chain sequence. V lost 6 bases and J 5 bases, leaving 10 bases between the germline ends. This CDR3 is built from 12 residues. CDR1 MDHEN and CDR2 SYDVKM come from the germline V gene. Assay used: immunoSEQ multiplex PCR; TCRdb lists only in-frame clones, some missing. The sample has 350,000 to 500,000 clones; 80% to 95% are singletons. These data belong to a study of Ad26.COV2.S vaccination and SARS-CoV-2 variants. On the study more broadly: Ad26.COV2.S shots went into the muscle once or twice, 56 days apart.

Regarding treatment: roughly 19 received Ad26.COV2.S at low or high dose, single or two shots; about 5 received placebo; per-sample allocation not given. The investigators took samples on day 63 after the first vaccine or placebo injection. Spike of the Wuhan-strain SARS-CoV-2 was expressed by an Ad26 vector, which formed the vaccine. This chain uses TRBV28 with TRBJ2-5; D remains ambiguous. This TCR came from a person aged 18-60 years who received the Ad26.COV2.S COVID-19 vaccine or a placebo. The specimen was peripheral blood, collected in a trial of Ad26.COV2.S vaccine versus placebo. CDR3 sequence reads: CASSAVRETQYF. The DNA for the CDR3 is TGTGCCAGCAGCGCAGTCCGGGAGACCCAGTACTTC.